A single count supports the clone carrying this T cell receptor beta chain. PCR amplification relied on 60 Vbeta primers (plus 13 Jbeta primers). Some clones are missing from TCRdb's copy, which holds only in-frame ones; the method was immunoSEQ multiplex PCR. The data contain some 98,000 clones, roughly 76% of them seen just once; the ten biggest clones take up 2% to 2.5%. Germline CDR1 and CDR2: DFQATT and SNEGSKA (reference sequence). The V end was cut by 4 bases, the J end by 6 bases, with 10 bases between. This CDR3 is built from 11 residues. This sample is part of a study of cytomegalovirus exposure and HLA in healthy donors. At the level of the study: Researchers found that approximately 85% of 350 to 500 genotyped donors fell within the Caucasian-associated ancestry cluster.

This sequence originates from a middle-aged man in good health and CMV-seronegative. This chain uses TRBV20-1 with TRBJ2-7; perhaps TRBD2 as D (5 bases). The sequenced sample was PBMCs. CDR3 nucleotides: TGCAGTGCTAAAACTAGTAGCGAGCAGTACTTC. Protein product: CSAKTSSEQYF.